This T cell receptor beta chain was retrieved from a study of identical twins. TCRdb analysed the 5' RACE reads with MiXCR anew, one entry per CDR3 protein. The sample lists 1.5 million to 2 million distinct CDR3 sequences, 32% seen once, with around 0.25% in the top ten. Trimming removed 5 bases from V and 5 bases from J; junction bases left unmatched: 3. Per germline, CDR1 MNHNY and CDR2 SVGAGI (reference sequence). This CDR3 spans 14 amino acids. The source material was cord blood. This TCR was sampled from a newborn girl in good health. The chain joins TRBV6-6 to TRBJ2-1, with 10 bases fitting TRBD2. The CDR3 protein is CASSIAGGHNEQFF. The DNA of the CDR3 is TGTGCCAGCAGTATAGCGGGGGGCCACAATGAGCAGTTCTTC.